The 17 T cell receptor beta chains below come from one sample, sequenced in a study of cytomegalovirus exposure and HLA in healthy donors. Measured with immunoSEQ multiplex PCR; TCRdb has only the in-frame clones, and not every one. The sample contains about 150,000 clones, approximately 91% of which appear only once. The sample comprised PBMCs. The receptors come from a young man in good health and CMV-seronegative.

The chain has TRBV9 and TRBJ1-1; maybe TRBD1 (5 bases). Trimming shortened V by 0 bases and J by 6 bases, and 18 bases separated the two germline ends. Germline V CDR1 and CDR2: SGDLS, YYNGEE. The length of the CDR3 is 16 residues. CDR3 DNA sequence: TGTGCCAGCAGCGTAGCCCTCCAGGGCGGGGATGCTGAAGCTTTCTTT. It encodes CASSVALQGGDAEAFF. Complete variable domain (other parts from reference TRBV9 and TRBJ1-1): DSGVTQTPKHLITATGQRVTLRCSPRSGDLSVYWYQQSLDQGLQFLIQYYNGEERAKGNILERFSAQQFPDLHSELNLSSLELGDSALYFCASSVALQGGDAEAFFGQGTRLTVV.

This chain connects TRBV11-2 to TRBJ2-1; 10 positions match TRBD2. The CDR3 is 19 amino acids. Unmatched junction bases numbered 14, after V lost 5 bases and J lost 1 base. Germline V gene lookup returns CDR1 SGHAT and CDR2 FQNNGV. CDR3 amino acids: CASSLKIDSGRFSYNEQFF. In nucleotides, the CDR3 is TGTGCCAGCAGCCTAAAAATCGATAGCGGGAGGTTTTCCTACAATGAGCAGTTCTTC. Combining the CDR3 with reference TRBV11-2 and TRBJ2-1 gives the whole variable domain EAGVAQSPRYKIIEKRQSVAFWCNPISGHATLYWYQQILGQGPKLLIQFQNNGVVDDSQLPKDRFSAERLKGVDSTLKIQPAKLEDSAVYLCASSLKIDSGRFSYNEQFFGPGTRLTVL.

The chain uses TRBV27 and TRBJ1-5; D is possibly TRBD1 (5 bases). V lost 9 bases to trimming and J lost 4 bases, with 16 bases between them. CDR3 length: 14 residues. Looked up from germline, CDR1 is MNHEY and CDR2 is SMNVEV (reference sequence). This CDR3 is CASRRIRGNQPQHF. The CDR3 DNA is TGTGCCAGTCGTCGCATAAGGGGAAATCAGCCCCAGCATTTT.

The chain is built from TRBV7-3 and TRBJ2-5; weak D call: TRBD1 (6 bases). Germline V gene sequence: CDR1 SGHTA, CDR2 FQGTGA. This CDR3 is 14 amino acids long. The V and J ends lost 5 bases and 5 bases respectively, with 15 bases between them. The DNA for the CDR3 is TGTGCCAGCAGCATATCAGGGGCAGGGGAGACCCAGTACTTC. Amino acid sequence: CASSISGAGETQYF.

The chain links TRBV6-5 to TRBJ2-7; TRBD1 matches 9 bases. Germline CDR1 MNHEY, CDR2 SVGAGI. V trimming: 6 bases; J trimming: 3 bases; junction bases outside the gene matches: 6. The CDR3 loop spans 14 amino acids. CDR3 sequence (DNA): TGTGCCAGCAGGACGGGACAGGGCTACTACGAGCAGTACTTC. Encoded protein: CASRTGQGYYEQYF.

The V gene is TRBV29-1, the J gene TRBJ1-1; TRBD1 is a possible D gene (6 bases). Trimming removed 5 bases from V and 0 bases from J, with 10 bases in between. CDR3 length equals 13 residues. From germline, CDR1 is SQVTM and CDR2 ANQGSEA. The CDR3 here is CSVRTDLNTEAFF. In DNA, the CDR3 is TGCAGCGTTAGGACAGACTTGAACACTGAAGCTTTCTTT.

The chain joins TRBV6-5 to TRBJ2-1; D is ambiguous. Trimming cost V 0 bases and J 3 bases, with 6 bases left between them. The CDR3 covers 14 residues. Germline V gene lookup returns CDR1 MNHEY and CDR2 SVGAGI. DNA for the CDR3: TGTGCCAGCAGTTACTCTGGCGGCTACAATGAGCAGTTCTTC. Protein sequence: CASSYSGGYNEQFF.

This sequence joins TRBV19 and TRBJ1-5, with unresolved D. The V end lost 3 bases, the J end lost 4 bases, and 7 bases lay between the germline ends. The CDR3 has 13 amino acids. Germline V gene lookup returns CDR1 LNHDA and CDR2 SQIVND (reference sequence). The CDR3 DNA follows: TGTGCCAGTAGTATCTCCTATAATCAGCCCCAGCATTTT. Its protein product is CASSISYNQPQHF.

The chain joins TRBV5-1 to TRBJ1-1; maybe TRBD1 (5 bases). The CDR3 totals 16 residues. Deletions cut 0 bases from V and 0 bases from J, with 12 bases between. Germline V gene lookup returns CDR1 SGHRS and CDR2 YFSETQ. CDR3 sequence reads: CASSLGQNSLNTEAFF. The CDR3 DNA reads as TGCGCCAGCAGCTTGGGACAGAACTCCCTGAACACTGAAGCTTTCTTT.

The chain recombines TRBV9 with TRBJ2-1; possible D gene TRBD2, 7 bases. The germline V gene has CDR1 SGDLS and CDR2 YYNGEE. Trimming removed 0 bases from V and 2 bases from J, with 12 bases in between. CDR3 size: 16 residues. Written as DNA, the CDR3 is TGTGCCAGCAGCGTAGCTACGGGGGGCCCCTACAATGAGCAGTTCTTC. Translating it yields CASSVATGGPYNEQFF. Full variable domain (outside the CDR3, taken from reference TRBV9 and TRBJ2-1): DSGVTQTPKHLITATGQRVTLRCSPRSGDLSVYWYQQSLDQGLQFLIQYYNGEERAKGNILERFSAQQFPDLHSELNLSSLELGDSALYFCASSVATGGPYNEQFFGPGTRLTVL.

The gene calls are TRBV29-1 and TRBJ2-2; tentative D call: TRBD1 (5 bases). Trimming stripped 4 bases from V and 0 bases from J, with 6 bases between. Germline loops: CDR1 SQVTM, CDR2 ANQGSEA. The CDR3 spans 13 residues. The CDR3 nucleotides are TGCAGCGTTGTGGGGCCGAACACCGGGGAGCTGTTTTTT. Translation: CSVVGPNTGELFF.

V is TRBV2 and J is TRBJ1-1, with D perhaps matching TRBD1 (5 bases). The CDR3 runs to 17 residues. Per germline, CDR1 SNHLY and CDR2 FYNNEI. With 5 bases removed from V and 3 bases from J, the gap between germline ends came to 22 bases. The chain's CDR3 is CASSSPGTGTDYTEAFF. The CDR3 nucleotides are TGTGCCAGCAGTTCACCTGGGACTGGGACGGATTACACTGAAGCTTTCTTT. The full variable domain, completed using reference TRBV2 and TRBJ1-1, is EPEVTQTPSHQVTQMGQEVILRCVPISNHLYFYWYRQILGQKVEFLVSFYNNEISEKSEIFDDQFSVERPDGSNFTLKIRSTKLEDSAMYFCASSSPGTGTDYTEAFFGQGTRLTVV.

The rearrangement links TRBV18 to TRBJ1-2; no clear D gene. This CDR3 has 16 residues. Germline CDR1 is KGHSH and CDR2 is LQKENI. With 1 base removed from V and 3 bases from J, the gap between germline ends came to 15 bases. The CDR3 DNA reads TGTGCCAGCTCACCACGCAGTTTAGAGGGCTACTATGGCTACACCTTC. Amino acids: CASSPRSLEGYYGYTF.

The chain carries TRBV18 and TRBJ1-5; 11 nucleotides agree with TRBD1. This CDR3 spans 14 amino acids. CDR1 KGHSH and CDR2 LQKENI come from the germline V gene. V was pared by 6 bases and J by 5 bases, with 3 bases of the junction left unmatched. The CDR3 here is CASSAGQGDQPQHF. CDR3 in DNA: TGTGCCAGCTCGGCGGGACAGGGGGATCAGCCCCAGCATTTT.

This chain uses TRBV2 with TRBJ2-5; D ambiguous. The CDR3 runs 12 residues. Trimming took off 5 bases at V and 2 bases at J, with 6 bases between the two ends. Per germline, CDR1 SNHLY and CDR2 FYNNEI. This CDR3 reads CASSPRQETQYF. In DNA, the CDR3 is TGTGCCAGCAGTCCCCGTCAAGAGACCCAGTACTTC.

This clone was seen only a few times. V usage is TRBV18 and J usage is TRBJ2-7; D ambiguous. V was pared by 2 bases and J by 2 bases, with 7 bases between. CDR1 is KGHSH and CDR2 is LQKENI in the germline V gene. CDR3 length equals 13 residues. In DNA, the CDR3 is TGTGCCAGCTCACCAGAGTCCGCCTACGAGCAGTACTTC. Residues: CASSPESAYEQYF.

V is TRBV15 and J is TRBJ2-7; maybe TRBD2 (7 bases). The CDR3 loop spans 16 amino acids. From germline, CDR1 is LNHNV and CDR2 YYDKDF (reference sequence). V lost 1 base, J lost 2 bases, and 15 bases lay in between. CDR3 amino acids: CATSRGRGSGAYEQYV. CDR3 sequence (DNA): TGTGCCACCAGCAGAGGTAGGGGGAGCGGGGCCTACGAGCAGTACGTC.